This T cell receptor beta chain is drawn from a study of T cells in Graves' hyperthyroidism and ophthalmopathy. Thyroid ultrasound and orbital computed tomography, with clinical symptoms and serum thyroxine and TRAb, informed diagnoses. Researchers took RNA transcripts and amplified the TCR beta CDR3 regions from them. The TCR CDR3 was amplified in a first-round RT-PCR using the HTBI primer set. Using its own MiXCR run on the multiplex PCR reads, TCRdb lists one record per CDR3 protein. This table has 500,000 to 700,000 distinct CDR3 sequences, 16% appearing once. Trimming left V 0 bases short and J 15 bases short, with 21 bases between. This CDR3 spans 14 amino acids. Germline V gene sequence: CDR1 SQVTM, CDR2 ANQGSEA.

Sequences were obtained from blood. This chain joins TRBV29-1 and TRBJ2-1; D may match TRBD1 or TRBD2 (5 bases each). This clonotype was sampled from a woman between 18 and 29 years old with Graves' hyperthyroidism. CDR3 sequence: CSVEDLSEGERRFF. CDR3 DNA sequence: TGCAGCGTTGAAGATCTCTCTGAAGGGGAGCGGCGGTTCTTC.